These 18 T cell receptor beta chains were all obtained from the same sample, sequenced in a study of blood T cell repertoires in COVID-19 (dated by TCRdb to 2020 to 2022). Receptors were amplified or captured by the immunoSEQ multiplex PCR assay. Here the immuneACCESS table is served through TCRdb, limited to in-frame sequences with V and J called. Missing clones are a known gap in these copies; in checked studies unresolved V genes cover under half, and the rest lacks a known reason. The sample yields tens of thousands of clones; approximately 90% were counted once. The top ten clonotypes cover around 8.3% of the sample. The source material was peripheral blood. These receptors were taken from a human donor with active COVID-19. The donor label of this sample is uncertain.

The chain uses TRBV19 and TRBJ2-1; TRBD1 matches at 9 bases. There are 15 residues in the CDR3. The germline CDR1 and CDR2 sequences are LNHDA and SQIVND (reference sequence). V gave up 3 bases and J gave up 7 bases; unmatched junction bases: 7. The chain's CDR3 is CASSIGRDRGNEQFF. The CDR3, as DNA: TGTGCCAGTAGTATTGGAAGAGACAGGGGGAATGAGCAGTTCTTC.

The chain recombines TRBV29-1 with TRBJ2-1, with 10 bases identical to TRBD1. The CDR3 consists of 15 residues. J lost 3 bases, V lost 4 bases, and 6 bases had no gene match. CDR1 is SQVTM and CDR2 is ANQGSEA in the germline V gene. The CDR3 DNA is TGCAGCGTTGTGGGGACAGGGGTAAGCTACAATGAGCAGTTCTTC. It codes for CSVVGTGVSYNEQFF.

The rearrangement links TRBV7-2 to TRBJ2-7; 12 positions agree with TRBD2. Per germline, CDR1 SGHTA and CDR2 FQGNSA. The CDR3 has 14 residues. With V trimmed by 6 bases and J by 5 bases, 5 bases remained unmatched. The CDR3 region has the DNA TGTGCCAGCAGTCGGACTAGCGGGGACAACGAGCAGTACTTC. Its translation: CASSRTSGDNEQYF.

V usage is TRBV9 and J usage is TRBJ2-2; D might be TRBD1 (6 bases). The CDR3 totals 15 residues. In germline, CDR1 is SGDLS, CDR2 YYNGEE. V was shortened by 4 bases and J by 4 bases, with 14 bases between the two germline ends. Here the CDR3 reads CASSTPTGFTGELFF. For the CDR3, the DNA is TGTGCCAGCAGCACCCCCACAGGGTTCACCGGGGAGCTGTTTTTT.

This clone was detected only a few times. The CDR3 loop reads CASIPLRGRAYEQYF. CDR3 coding DNA: TGTGCCAGCATCCCTTTACGAGGGCGGGCCTACGAGCAGTACTTC. The J gene is TRBJ2-7, the V gene TRBV2; the D gene is possibly TRBD2 (5 bases). Per germline, CDR1 SNHLY and CDR2 FYNNEI. CDR3 length: 15 residues. With 7 bases removed from V and 2 bases from J, the gap between germline ends came to 18 bases.

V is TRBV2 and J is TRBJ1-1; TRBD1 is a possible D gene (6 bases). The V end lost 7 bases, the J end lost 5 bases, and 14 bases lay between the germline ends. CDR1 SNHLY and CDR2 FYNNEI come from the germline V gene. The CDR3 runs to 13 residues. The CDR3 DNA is TGTGCCAGCAACCCAGGGGTTGGTACTGAAGCTTTCTTT. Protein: CASNPGVGTEAFF.

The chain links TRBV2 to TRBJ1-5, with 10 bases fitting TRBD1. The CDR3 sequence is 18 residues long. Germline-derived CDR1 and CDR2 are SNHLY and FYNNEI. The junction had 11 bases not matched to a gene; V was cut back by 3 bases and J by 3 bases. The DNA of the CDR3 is TGTGCCAGCAGTGATCCGGGACAGGGGATCAATGTCAATCAGCCCCAGCATTTT. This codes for CASSDPGQGINVNQPQHF.

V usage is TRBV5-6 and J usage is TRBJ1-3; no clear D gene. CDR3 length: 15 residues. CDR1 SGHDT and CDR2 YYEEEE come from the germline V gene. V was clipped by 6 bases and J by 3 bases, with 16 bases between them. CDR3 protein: CASTLNRVFGNTIYF. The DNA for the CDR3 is TGTGCCAGCACCCTTAATCGGGTTTTTGGAAACACCATATATTTT.

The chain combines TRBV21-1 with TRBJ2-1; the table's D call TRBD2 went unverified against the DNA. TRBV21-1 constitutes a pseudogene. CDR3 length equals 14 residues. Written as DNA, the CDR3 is TGTGCCAGCATGAAGGCGGGGGGGCATAATGAGCAGTTCTTC. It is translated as CASMKAGGHNEQFF.

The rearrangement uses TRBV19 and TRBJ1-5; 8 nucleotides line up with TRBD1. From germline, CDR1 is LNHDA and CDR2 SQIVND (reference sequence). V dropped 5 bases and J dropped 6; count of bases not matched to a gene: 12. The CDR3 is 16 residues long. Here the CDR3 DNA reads TGTGCCAGTAGTTCAAGGACAGGGAGCGGCGGTCAGCCCCAGCATTTT. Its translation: CASSSRTGSGGQPQHF. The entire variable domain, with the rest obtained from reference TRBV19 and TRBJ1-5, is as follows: DGGITQSPKYLFRKEGQNVTLSCEQNLNHDAMYWYRQDPGQGLRLIYYSQIVNDFQKGDIAEGYSVSREKKESFPLTVTSAQKNPTAFYLCASSSRTGSGGQPQHFGDGTRLSIL.

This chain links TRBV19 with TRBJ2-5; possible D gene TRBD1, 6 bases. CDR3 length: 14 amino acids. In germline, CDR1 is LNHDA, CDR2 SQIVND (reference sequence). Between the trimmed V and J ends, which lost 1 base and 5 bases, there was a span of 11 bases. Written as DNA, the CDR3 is TGTGCCAGTAGTATAGGGGGGACAAGGGAGACCCAGTACTTC. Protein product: CASSIGGTRETQYF.

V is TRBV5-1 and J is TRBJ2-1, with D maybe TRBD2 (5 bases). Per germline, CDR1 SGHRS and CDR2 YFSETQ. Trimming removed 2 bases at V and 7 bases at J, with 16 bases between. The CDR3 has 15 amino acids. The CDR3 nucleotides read TGCGCCAGCAGCTTCTCCGGGTCTCGGGGTAATGAGCAGTTCTTC. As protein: CASSFSGSRGNEQFF.

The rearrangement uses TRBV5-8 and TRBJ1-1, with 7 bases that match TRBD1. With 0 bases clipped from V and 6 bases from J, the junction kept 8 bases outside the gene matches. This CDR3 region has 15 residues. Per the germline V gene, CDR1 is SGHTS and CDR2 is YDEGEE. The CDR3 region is CASSLEGASSAEAFF. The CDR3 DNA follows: TGTGCCAGCAGCTTGGAGGGGGCGTCAAGCGCTGAAGCTTTCTTT.

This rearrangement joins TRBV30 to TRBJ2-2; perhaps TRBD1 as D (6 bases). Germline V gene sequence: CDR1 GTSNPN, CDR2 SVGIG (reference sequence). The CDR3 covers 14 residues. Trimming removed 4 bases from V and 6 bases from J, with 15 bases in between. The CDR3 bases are TGTGCCTGGAACTCTTTAGGGGGACCCGGGGAGCTGTTTTTT. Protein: CAWNSLGGPGELFF.

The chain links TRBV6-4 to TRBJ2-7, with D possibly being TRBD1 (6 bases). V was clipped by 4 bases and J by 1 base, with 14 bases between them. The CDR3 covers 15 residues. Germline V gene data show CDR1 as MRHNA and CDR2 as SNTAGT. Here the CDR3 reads CASSVAWDTSYEQYF. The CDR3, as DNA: TGTGCCAGCAGTGTTGCCTGGGACACATCCTACGAGCAGTACTTC.

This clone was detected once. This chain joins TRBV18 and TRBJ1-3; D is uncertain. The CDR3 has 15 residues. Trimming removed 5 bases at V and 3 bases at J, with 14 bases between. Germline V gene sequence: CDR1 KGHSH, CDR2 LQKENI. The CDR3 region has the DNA TGTGCCAGCTCATCTATGGGCGTCTTTGGAAACACCATATATTTT. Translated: CASSSMGVFGNTIYF.

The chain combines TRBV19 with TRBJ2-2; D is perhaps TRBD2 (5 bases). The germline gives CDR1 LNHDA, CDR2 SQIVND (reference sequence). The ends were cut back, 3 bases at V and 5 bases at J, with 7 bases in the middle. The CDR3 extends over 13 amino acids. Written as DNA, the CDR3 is TGTGCCAGTAGTATTGAGGGAACCGGGGAGCTGTTTTTT. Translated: CASSIEGTGELFF.

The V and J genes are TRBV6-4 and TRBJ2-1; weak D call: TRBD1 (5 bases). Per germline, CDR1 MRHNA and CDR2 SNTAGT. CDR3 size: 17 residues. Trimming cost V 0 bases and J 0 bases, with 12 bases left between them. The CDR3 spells CASSDSPGMTSYNEQFF. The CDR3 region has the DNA TGTGCCAGCAGTGACTCGCCAGGGATGACCTCCTACAATGAGCAGTTCTTC.